This passage covers 5 T cell receptor beta chains from one sample sequenced in a study of Ad26.COV2.S vaccination and SARS-CoV-2 variants. The protocol was immunoSEQ multiplex PCR, while the TCRdb copy is restricted to in-frame clones and leaves out a portion. In the table there are roughly 300,000 clones, 88% of which are singletons. Documented treatment: 15 to 20 received Ad26.COV2.S at low or high dose, single or two shots; about 5 received placebo; per-sample allocation not given. Samples were taken on day 63 after the first vaccine or placebo injection. The sample here was peripheral blood, taken in a trial of Ad26.COV2.S vaccine versus placebo. The receptors shown here come from a person aged 18 to 59 who received the Ad26.COV2.S COVID-19 vaccine or a placebo.

The CDR3 loop is CASSRYRTANTGELFF. The CDR3 DNA follows: TGTGCCAGCAGTCGATACAGGACGGCGAACACCGGGGAGCTGTTTTTT. The V call is TRBV6-6, the J call TRBJ2-2; maybe TRBD1 (5 bases). CDR1 is MNHNY, CDR2 SVGAGI, per germline (reference sequence). This CDR3 is built from 16 residues. The V end was cut by 5 bases, the J end by 0 bases, with 13 bases between.

CDR3 sequence (DNA): TGTGCCAGTAGGGGTAGTGCGGACTCTGGAAACACCATATATTTT. As protein: CASRGSADSGNTIYF. V and J are TRBV19 and TRBJ1-3, with D unclear. The CDR3 runs 15 residues. Germline values: CDR1 LNHDA, CDR2 SQIVND (reference sequence). Trimming cost V 6 bases and J 0 bases, with 12 bases left between them.

V is TRBV5-5 and J is TRBJ1-1, with a tentative D call TRBD1 (6 bases). The CDR3 is made up of 13 amino acids. Between the trimmed V and J ends, which lost 3 bases and 7 bases, there was a span of 13 bases. Germline loops: CDR1 SGHKS, CDR2 YYEKEE (reference sequence). This CDR3 is CASSSHREVEAFF. The CDR3 DNA reads TGTGCCAGCAGCTCCCACAGGGAGGTTGAAGCTTTCTTT.

This clone was observed once. The chain links TRBV5-4 to TRBJ1-5; tentative D call: TRBD1 (5 bases). Trimming left V 0 bases short and J 6 bases short, with 10 bases between. CDR1 SGHNT and CDR2 YYREEE come from the germline V gene (reference sequence). This CDR3 is 14 amino acids long. The CDR3 DNA follows: TGTGCCAGCAGCTTGGCAGGTCAGGGTCAGCCCCAGCATTTT. This codes for CASSLAGQGQPQHF.

The rearrangement uses TRBV6-6 and TRBJ2-1, with TRBD1 as a possible D gene (5 bases). Between the trimmed V and J ends, which lost 0 bases and 2 bases, there was a span of 8 bases. The CDR3 is made up of 15 amino acids. Germline values: CDR1 MNHNY, CDR2 SVGAGI (reference sequence). The CDR3 loop reads CASSYSTTAYNEQFF. CDR3 nucleotides: TGTGCCAGCAGTTACTCGACGACAGCCTACAATGAGCAGTTCTTC.